The clone carrying this TCR beta chain has more than one count but fewer than ten. The antigen is unknown. The Oncomine TCR Beta short-read assay sequenced DNA from cultured CD4+ T cells. Scientists extracted genomic DNA from CD4+ T cells grown in culture. Each CDR3 protein gets one entry after TCRdb re-called the PCR reads with MiXCR. Of 9,500 to 14,000 distinct CDR3 sequences in the sample, around 28% were seen once. This record belongs to a study of vaccination and CD4 T cells after COVID-19. Overall study: Post-COVID sampling occurred a median around 97 days after diagnosis (range 35 to 161).

As for treatment: roughly 10-day PBMC culture with coronavirus spike peptide pools or control peptides (ViraFEST assay). CD4+ T-cell collection from the unexposed donor predated the COVID-19 pandemic (2011-2018). CDR3 size: 12 residues. CDR1 and CDR2 (germline): MDHEN, SYDVKM. The V and J ends lost 3 bases and 9 bases respectively, with 9 bases between them. The specimen was CD4+ T cells from blood, cultured in vitro. The rearrangement uses TRBV28 and TRBJ1-5; no firm D call. The clonotype comes from a human donor in good health. For the CDR3, the DNA is TGTGCCAGCAGTTTCCCCTCGGGGCCCCAGCATTTT. This gives the protein CASSFPSGPQHF.